The T cell receptor beta chain described here comes from a study of Ad26.COV2.S vaccination and SARS-CoV-2 variants. Germline V gene sequence: CDR1 LNHDA, CDR2 SQIVND (reference sequence). Trimming removed 4 bases at V and 1 base at J, with 10 bases between. CDR3 length: 14 amino acids. The treatment denotes: approximately 18 received Ad26.COV2.S at low or high dose, single or two shots; 5 received placebo; per-sample allocation not given. Material that was analyzed had been drawn on day 63 after the first vaccine or placebo injection. Generated by immunoSEQ multiplex PCR, the TCRdb table keeps only in-frame clones and is missing some. The data show roughly 700,000 clones, roughly 90% seen once.

This rearrangement joins TRBV19 to TRBJ1-2; maybe TRBD1 (6 bases). The specimen was peripheral blood, collected in a trial of Ad26.COV2.S vaccine versus placebo. This receptor was identified in a person aged 18-65 years who received the Ad26.COV2.S COVID-19 vaccine or a placebo. The CDR3 DNA sequence: TGTGCCAGTAGTACACAGGGATATAACTATGGCTACACCTTC. It translates to CASSTQGYNYGYTF.